Presented here are 26 T cell receptor beta chains from one specimen sequenced in a study of blood T cell repertoires in COVID-19. Profiled with immunoSEQ multiplex PCR; TCRdb holds only in-frame clones, not every one. Seen here are more than 65,000 clones, roughly 80% observed once, and the top ten hold around a third. Sequenced input: peripheral blood. Every receptor here comes from a woman aged 70 to 79 with acute or convalescent COVID-19.

The genes are TRBV12-5 and TRBJ1-6, with 8 bases identical to TRBD1. The CDR3 has 18 residues. J gave up 9 bases and V 1 base, and 14 bases lay outside the gene matches. Germline CDR1 reads LGHNT; CDR2 reads FRNRAP. CDR3 DNA sequence: TGTGCTAGTGGTTTGGGCCCCACGTCCGACAGGGGCGGTTCACCCCTCCACTTT. Amino acids: CASGLGPTSDRGGSPLHF. The complete variable domain, with remaining parts taken from reference TRBV12-5 and TRBJ1-6, reads DARVTQTPRHKVTEMGQEVTMRCQPILGHNTVFWYRQTMMQGLELLAYFRNRAPLDDSGMPKDRFSAEMPDATLATLKIQPSEPRDSAVYFCASGLGPTSDRGGSPLHFGNGTRLTVT.

This clone came up once. The chain uses TRBV5-1 and TRBJ2-5; 7 bases fit TRBD1. CDR3 length equals 16 residues. The ends lost 0 bases at V and 1 base at J; junction bases unmatched: 6. Germline lookup yields CDR1 SGHRS and CDR2 YFSETQ. CDR3 DNA: TGCGCCAGCAGCTTGGGGGGACAGACCCTCCAAGAGACCCAGTACTTC. It is translated as CASSLGGQTLQETQYF.

The genes are TRBV19 and TRBJ2-1; a weak D match, TRBD2 (6 bases). Trimming stripped 5 bases from V and 5 bases from J, with 10 bases between. Germline assignment: CDR1 LNHDA and CDR2 SQIVND (reference sequence). CDR3 length: 13 amino acids. The CDR3 coding sequence is TGTGCCAGTAGTTTCCAGCGGGACAATGAGCAGTTCTTC. This codes for CASSFQRDNEQFF.

The CDR3 reads CASGWDRANEQYF. DNA for the CDR3: TGTGCCAGCGGCTGGGACAGGGCCAACGAGCAGTACTTC. V is TRBV12-3 or TRBV12-4 and J is TRBJ2-7, with TRBD1 matching over 9 bases. The trim removed 8 bases at V and 5 bases at J, leaving 7 bases unmatched. The CDR3 sequence is 13 residues long.

The J gene is TRBJ1-5, the V gene TRBV9; weak D call: TRBD1 (5 bases). The germline CDR1 and CDR2 sequences are SGDLS and YYNGEE. CDR3 length equals 15 residues. Trimming took 0 bases from V and 2 from J, leaving 9 bases between them. The CDR3 reads CASSVGLGGNQPQHF. The CDR3 nucleotides read TGTGCCAGCAGCGTAGGTCTAGGGGGCAATCAGCCCCAGCATTTT. Drawing the rest from reference TRBV9 and TRBJ1-5, the complete variable domain is DSGVTQTPKHLITATGQRVTLRCSPRSGDLSVYWYQQSLDQGLQFLIQYYNGEERAKGNILERFSAQQFPDLHSELNLSSLELGDSALYFCASSVGLGGNQPQHFGDGTRLSIL.

The chain uses TRBV30 and TRBJ2-1; D uncertain. Per the germline V gene, CDR1 is GTSNPN and CDR2 is SVGIG (reference sequence). The CDR3 totals 13 residues. Trimming removed 2 bases at V and 4 bases at J, with 9 bases between. In nucleotides, the CDR3 is TGTGCCTGGAGTTTAACGGTTTACAATGAGCAGTTCTTC. This codes for CAWSLTVYNEQFF.

This clone was counted a few times. The rearrangement uses TRBV2 and TRBJ1-1; D is uncertain. Germline V gene lookup returns CDR1 SNHLY and CDR2 FYNNEI. With 7 bases removed from V and 4 bases from J, the gap between germline ends came to 13 bases. The CDR3 length is 13 residues. CDR3 sequence: CASTPVVSTEAFF. The CDR3 DNA sequence: TGTGCCAGCACCCCGGTGGTGAGCACTGAAGCTTTCTTT.

The chain has TRBV30 and TRBJ2-1, with 9 bases identical to TRBD2. This CDR3 spans 14 amino acids. Per the germline V gene, CDR1 is GTSNPN and CDR2 is SVGIG (reference sequence). V trimming: 5 bases; J trimming: 6 bases; junction bases outside the gene matches: 8. In DNA form, the CDR3 reads TGTGCCTGGGGGCCTAGCGGGAAGGGCAATGAGCAGTTCTTC. This translates into CAWGPSGKGNEQFF.

The genes are TRBV7-2 and TRBJ2-1, with 10 positions matching TRBD2. V was pared by 0 bases and J by 6 bases, with 8 bases of the junction left unmatched. Germline V gene sequence: CDR1 SGHTA, CDR2 FQGNSA. This CDR3 is 17 amino acids long. The chain's CDR3 is CASSLAPRSGRSNEQFF. In DNA form, the CDR3 reads TGTGCCAGCAGCTTAGCCCCCCGTAGCGGGAGGTCCAATGAGCAGTTCTTC.

This chain links TRBV11-3 with TRBJ2-7; TRBD2 aligns across 8 bases. Per germline, CDR1 SGHNT and CDR2 YENEEA. The CDR3 covers 14 residues. With V trimmed by 2 bases and J by 5 bases, 5 bases remained unmatched. For the CDR3, the DNA is TGTGCCAGCAGCTTATCCGCGACTAGCGACGAGCAGTACTTC. Translated: CASSLSATSDEQYF.

The chain employs TRBV19 and TRBJ2-3; weak D call: TRBD1 (5 bases). Trimming removed 4 bases from V and 1 base from J, with 12 bases in between. The CDR3 consists of 15 residues. Germline CDR1 is LNHDA and CDR2 is SQIVND (reference sequence). CDR3 amino acids: CASSKGPQRTDTQYF. The CDR3 bases are TGTGCCAGTAGTAAGGGGCCACAACGCACAGATACGCAGTATTTT.

V and J are TRBV7-3 and TRBJ2-5, with 7 nucleotides matching TRBD2. Germline CDR1 reads SGHTA; CDR2 reads FQGTGA. CDR3 length: 13 residues. Trimming took 2 bases from V and 5 from J; bases not matched to a gene: 2. CDR3 amino acids: CASSLGLGETQYF. The CDR3, as DNA: TGTGCCAGCAGCTTAGGACTAGGGGAGACCCAGTACTTC.

This chain links TRBV2 with TRBJ2-1; 15 bases line up with TRBD2. Germline-derived CDR1 and CDR2 are SNHLY and FYNNEI. The V segment lost 7 bases and the J segment 3 bases; nucleotides outside the gene matches: 10. CDR3 length: 18 amino acids. The CDR3 loop is CASTGGLAGGFSYNEQFF. The DNA for the CDR3 is TGTGCCAGCACTGGGGGACTAGCGGGAGGTTTTAGCTACAATGAGCAGTTCTTC. The full variable domain, its missing parts supplied by reference TRBV2 and TRBJ2-1, is EPEVTQTPSHQVTQMGQEVILRCVPISNHLYFYWYRQILGQKVEFLVSFYNNEISEKSEIFDDQFSVERPDGSNFTLKIRSTKLEDSAMYFCASTGGLAGGFSYNEQFFGPGTRLTVL.

For the CDR3, the DNA is TGCGGGGGACAGACGAACACTGAAGCTTTCTTT. Protein: CGGQTNTEAFF. V is TRBV29-1 and J is TRBJ1-1; 7 nucleotides agree with TRBD1. The CDR3 totals 11 residues. CDR1 is SQVTM and CDR2 is ANQGSEA in the germline V gene. The full variable domain, in which reference TRBV29-1 and TRBJ1-1 provide the parts outside the CDR3, is SAVISQKPSRDICQRGTSLTIQCQVDSQVTMMFWYRQQPGQSLTLIATANQGSEATYESGFVIDKFPISRPNLTFSTLTVSNMSPEDSSIYLCGGQTNTEAFFGQGTRLTVV.

The rearrangement joins TRBV12-3 or TRBV12-4 to TRBJ2-7; 8 nucleotides agree with TRBD2. There are 13 residues in the CDR3. V trimming: 5 bases; J trimming: 8 bases; junction bases outside the gene matches: 8. CDR3 sequence (DNA): TGTGCCAGCAGTCCTGTGGCGGGAGGTAAGCAGTACTTC. Its translation is CASSPVAGGKQYF.

This chain joins TRBV6-6 and TRBJ1-5; 8 bases align to TRBD1. CDR3 length equals 14 residues. V gave up 5 bases and J gave up 5 bases; unmatched junction bases: 5. Per germline, CDR1 MNHNY and CDR2 SVGAGI (reference sequence). CDR3 DNA sequence: TGTGCCAGCAGTCCACAGGGGGGAGATCAGCCCCAGCATTTT. Translation: CASSPQGGDQPQHF.

This rearrangement joins TRBV25-1 to TRBJ2-7; perhaps TRBD1 as D (6 bases). CDR3 size: 13 residues. Germline V gives CDR1 MGHDK, CDR2 SYGVNS. Trimming took 4 bases from V and 7 from J, leaving 14 bases between them. This CDR3 reads CASSAQGTGEQYF. The CDR3 DNA is TGTGCCAGCAGTGCTCAGGGGACGGGGGAGCAGTACTTC.

The genes are TRBV19 and TRBJ2-2; 8 positions agree with TRBD2. The V gene's germline CDR1 is LNHDA and CDR2 SQIVND (reference sequence). This CDR3 spans 15 amino acids. Unmatched junction bases numbered 1, after V lost 3 bases and J lost 1 base. The CDR3 nucleotides read TGTGCCAGTAGTATCGGGAGGGGGAACACCGGGGAGCTGTTTTTT. Its translation: CASSIGRGNTGELFF.

The chain couples TRBV10-1 to TRBJ1-4; TRBD1 might be the D (5 bases). The CDR3 extends over 17 amino acids. CDR1 and CDR2 (germline): WNHNN, SYGVQD (reference sequence). The V and J ends lost 7 bases and 0 bases respectively, with 18 bases between them. This CDR3 reads CASTARGEITTNEKLFF. The CDR3 nucleotides read TGCGCCAGCACCGCGCGGGGCGAGATTACAACTAATGAAAAACTGTTTTTT.

The chain couples TRBV5-4 to TRBJ2-1; the match to TRBD2 covers 7 bases. The CDR3 loop spans 13 amino acids. Trimming took 2 bases from V and 5 from J; bases not matched to a gene: 1. The germline V gene encodes CDR1 SGHNT and CDR2 YYREEE (reference sequence). The CDR3 nucleotides read TGTGCCAGCAGCTTAAGCGGGAACAATGAGCAGTTCTTC. It translates to CASSLSGNNEQFF.

The V gene is TRBV25-1, the J gene TRBJ2-7, with 8 bases matching TRBD2. This CDR3 is built from 15 residues. The V and J ends lost 3 bases and 2 bases, in that order; junction bases with no gene match: 6. Germline CDR1 MGHDK, CDR2 SYGVNS. In nucleotides, the CDR3 is TGTGCCAGCAGTGATGCCGGGACTAGACCCTACGAGCAGTACTTC. The encoded protein is CASSDAGTRPYEQYF.

The V call is TRBV29-1, the J call TRBJ2-1; maybe TRBD2 (6 bases). Germline V gene data show CDR1 as SQVTM and CDR2 as ANQGSEA. This CDR3 spans 15 amino acids. Trimming took off 7 bases at V and 7 bases at J, with 23 bases between the two ends. The CDR3 region has the DNA TGCAGCGGAAGTGGGGACTCCCACAACTCTAATGAGCAGTTCTTC. Translating it yields CSGSGDSHNSNEQFF.

V gene TRBV29-1 combines with J gene TRBJ2-3, with 13 bases lining up with TRBD2. CDR3 length: 17 amino acids. V lost 7 bases and J lost 6; bases outside the gene matches: 16. CDR1 is SQVTM, CDR2 ANQGSEA, per germline. The CDR3 loop is CSAPSTWTSGSGDTQYF. In DNA, the CDR3 is TGCAGCGCCCCATCCACTTGGACTAGCGGGAGCGGCGATACGCAGTATTTT.

The gene calls are TRBV9 and TRBJ2-5; 8 nucleotides match TRBD1. Per the germline V gene, CDR1 is SGDLS and CDR2 is YYNGEE. The CDR3 covers 15 residues. V dropped 2 bases and J dropped 4; count of bases not matched to a gene: 7. CDR3 DNA sequence: TGTGCCAGCAGCGTCCTGGGACAGGTATTAGAGACCCAGTACTTC. It codes for CASSVLGQVLETQYF.

The V and J genes are TRBV5-1 and TRBJ2-3, with TRBD1 identical over 7 bases. The J segment lost 2 bases and the V segment lost 0 bases, leaving 3 bases of the junction unmatched. This CDR3 comprises 15 residues. Germline V gene sequence: CDR1 SGHRS, CDR2 YFSETQ. This CDR3 is CASSLVDRDTDTQYF. Written as DNA, the CDR3 is TGCGCCAGCAGCTTGGTAGACAGGGACACAGATACGCAGTATTTT.

In DNA, the CDR3 is TGTGCCAGCAGCCAAAATGGGGCGGGAGTCTCGTTGGGTGAGCAGTTCTTC. The encoded protein is CASSQNGAGVSLGEQFF. The chain has TRBV7-2 and TRBJ2-1; 7 nucleotides agree with TRBD2. V lost 5 bases, J lost 9 bases, and 19 bases stayed unmatched. The CDR3 contains 17 residues. Germline CDR1 and CDR2: SGHTA and FQGNSA.